The 15 T cell receptor beta chains given below trace back to one sample, sequenced in a study of blood T cell repertoires in COVID-19. The assay was immunoSEQ multiplex PCR, and TCRdb's table has in-frame clones only and misses some. The table shows some 190,000 clones, with 80% occurring only once. The sequenced sample consisted of peripheral blood. These receptor sequences come from a man in his 60s with acute or convalescent COVID-19.

V and J are TRBV11-2 and TRBJ2-7, with D perhaps matching TRBD2 (5 bases). The CDR3 is 15 amino acids. Trimming pared 2 bases from V and 7 bases from J, leaving 18 bases between. Germline V gives CDR1 SGHAT, CDR2 FQNNGV. CDR3 protein: CASSLLYRGLREQYF. CDR3 nucleotide sequence: TGTGCCAGCAGCTTATTATATCGCGGGTTACGAGAGCAGTACTTC. Based on the CDR3 plus reference TRBV11-2 and TRBJ2-7, the full variable domain is EAGVAQSPRYKIIEKRQSVAFWCNPISGHATLYWYQQILGQGPKLLIQFQNNGVVDDSQLPKDRFSAERLKGVDSTLKIQPAKLEDSAVYLCASSLLYRGLREQYFGPGTRLTVT.

This chain uses TRBV7-3 with TRBJ2-3; no reliable D call. Trimming took 0 bases from V and 6 from J, leaving 10 bases between them. CDR3 size: 14 residues. Germline V gene sequence: CDR1 SGHTA, CDR2 FQGTGA. CDR3 nucleotide sequence: TGTGCCAGCAGCTTAACCGGGTCGCGGGATACGCAGTATTTT. Residues: CASSLTGSRDTQYF.

The genes are TRBV5-5 and TRBJ1-2; no firm D call. Germline V gene data show CDR1 as SGHKS and CDR2 as YYEKEE (reference sequence). The CDR3 has 9 amino acids. The V end lost 9 bases, the J end lost 7 bases, and 7 bases lay between the germline ends. CDR3 bases: TGTGCCATTTCGGGTGGCTACACCTTC. Its protein is CAISGGYTF.

This clone was detected only once. The chain carries TRBV27 and TRBJ1-6; 10 bases fit TRBD1. This CDR3 contains 14 residues. Germline-derived CDR1 and CDR2 are MNHEY and SMNVEV (reference sequence). The J segment lost 9 bases and the V segment lost 10 bases, leaving 9 bases of the junction unmatched. CDR3 loop: CATFSGTGASPLHF. The DNA for the CDR3 is TGTGCCACCTTTTCCGGGACAGGGGCTTCACCCCTCCACTTT.

The chain is built from TRBV7-3 and TRBJ1-1; possible D gene TRBD1, 6 bases. Trimming took 6 bases from V and 3 from J, leaving 14 bases between them. From germline, CDR1 is SGHTA and CDR2 FQGTGA. The CDR3 sequence is 14 residues long. CDR3 DNA sequence: TGTGCCAGCAGTTACACAGGGAGAGACACTGAAGCTTTCTTT. Amino acid sequence: CASSYTGRDTEAFF.

The chain combines TRBV2 with TRBJ1-4, with D unresolved. CDR1 and CDR2 from the germline V gene are SNHLY and FYNNEI. The CDR3 totals 13 residues. V lost 7 bases and J lost 6, with 12 bases in between. The CDR3 nucleotides are TGTGCCAGCATTGAGAGTCGGGATGAAAAACTGTTTTTT. Its protein is CASIESRDEKLFF.

This clone was counted a single time. The chain combines TRBV11-1 with TRBJ2-2, with D possibly matching TRBD1 (5 bases). With 5 bases removed from V and 5 bases from J, the gap between germline ends came to 18 bases. The CDR3 runs 16 residues. The germline CDR1 and CDR2 sequences are SGHAT and FQDESV (reference sequence). The CDR3 sequence: CASSLLATGGTGELFF. The CDR3 bases are TGTGCCAGCAGCCTACTGGCCACAGGTGGGACCGGGGAGCTGTTTTTT.

The J gene is TRBJ2-7, the V gene TRBV19, with TRBD1 matching 7 bases. J was trimmed by 2 bases and V by 10 bases; bases with no gene match: 8. CDR3 size: 13 residues. Germline CDR1 reads LNHDA; CDR2 reads SQIVND (reference sequence). The CDR3 DNA reads TGTGCCACCTCCGGGACAGTAGCCTACGAGCAGTACTTC. This encodes CATSGTVAYEQYF.

The chain links TRBV27 to TRBJ2-1; maybe TRBD2 (6 bases). V was shortened by 2 bases and J by 3 bases, with 23 bases between the two germline ends. This CDR3 spans 19 amino acids. The germline CDR1 and CDR2 sequences are MNHEY and SMNVEV (reference sequence). The CDR3 here is CASSLEGLIPPVGYNEQFF. DNA of the CDR3: TGTGCCAGCAGTTTAGAGGGACTTATCCCCCCGGTGGGCTACAATGAGCAGTTCTTC.

The J gene is TRBJ1-2, the V gene TRBV12-3 or TRBV12-4; TRBD1 aligns across 9 bases. V shed 4 bases, J shed 5 bases, and the junction held 2 bases outside the gene matches. The CDR3 runs to 13 residues. CDR3 sequence (DNA): TGTGCCAGCAGTTATGACAGGGGGTATGGCTACACCTTC. This codes for CASSYDRGYGYTF.

In its sample, this clone was seen once. The rearrangement links TRBV2 to TRBJ2-1; 11 bases are shared with TRBD2. V lost 2 bases, J lost 6 bases, and 6 bases stayed unmatched. Germline-derived CDR1 and CDR2 are SNHLY and FYNNEI. The CDR3 has 16 residues. CDR3 sequence (DNA): TGTGCCAGCAGTGAACTCCCTAGCGGGAGGACCAATGAGCAGTTCTTC. Residues: CASSELPSGRTNEQFF. Looking up the rest from reference TRBV2 and TRBJ2-1 gives the full variable domain: EPEVTQTPSHQVTQMGQEVILRCVPISNHLYFYWYRQILGQKVEFLVSFYNNEISEKSEIFDDQFSVERPDGSNFTLKIRSTKLEDSAMYFCASSELPSGRTNEQFFGPGTRLTVL.

V gene TRBV15 combines with J gene TRBJ2-3; D possibly corresponds to TRBD1 (6 bases). From germline, CDR1 is LNHNV and CDR2 YYDKDF (reference sequence). This CDR3 comprises 14 residues. The ends were cut back, 5 bases at V and 4 bases at J, with 13 bases in the middle. CDR3 bases: TGTGCCACCAGCTTCGGCAGGGGAGCAGATACGCAGTATTTT. Protein: CATSFGRGADTQYF.

This chain connects TRBV5-1 to TRBJ1-1, with 8 positions matching TRBD1. Per the germline V gene, CDR1 is SGHRS and CDR2 is YFSETQ. V lost 4 bases, J lost 4 bases, and 12 bases stayed unmatched. The CDR3 is 16 residues long. The CDR3 DNA reads TGCGCCAGCAGCCTGGGATGGACAGGGTTGCCCACTGAAGCTTTCTTT. It is translated as CASSLGWTGLPTEAFF.

CDR3 protein: CASTRSSTAGNTIYF. CDR3 DNA sequence: TGTGCCAGCACCCGCTCCTCCACAGCTGGAAACACCATATATTTT. The chain carries TRBV6-5 and TRBJ1-3; D uncertain. The ends were cut back, 7 bases at V and 2 bases at J, with 15 bases in the middle. CDR1 is MNHEY, CDR2 SVGAGI, per germline. This CDR3 spans 15 amino acids.

V and J are TRBV4-2 and TRBJ2-7, with TRBD2 identical over 8 bases. CDR3 length: 19 residues. Trimming removed 3 bases from V and 0 bases from J; junction bases left unmatched: 16. Germline V lookup: CDR1 LGHNA, CDR2 YNFKEQ. The CDR3, as DNA: TGTGCCAGCAGCCACTATAAAATTAGCGGGGCTCCCATCTCCTACGAGCAGTACTTC. Protein product: CASSHYKISGAPISYEQYF.